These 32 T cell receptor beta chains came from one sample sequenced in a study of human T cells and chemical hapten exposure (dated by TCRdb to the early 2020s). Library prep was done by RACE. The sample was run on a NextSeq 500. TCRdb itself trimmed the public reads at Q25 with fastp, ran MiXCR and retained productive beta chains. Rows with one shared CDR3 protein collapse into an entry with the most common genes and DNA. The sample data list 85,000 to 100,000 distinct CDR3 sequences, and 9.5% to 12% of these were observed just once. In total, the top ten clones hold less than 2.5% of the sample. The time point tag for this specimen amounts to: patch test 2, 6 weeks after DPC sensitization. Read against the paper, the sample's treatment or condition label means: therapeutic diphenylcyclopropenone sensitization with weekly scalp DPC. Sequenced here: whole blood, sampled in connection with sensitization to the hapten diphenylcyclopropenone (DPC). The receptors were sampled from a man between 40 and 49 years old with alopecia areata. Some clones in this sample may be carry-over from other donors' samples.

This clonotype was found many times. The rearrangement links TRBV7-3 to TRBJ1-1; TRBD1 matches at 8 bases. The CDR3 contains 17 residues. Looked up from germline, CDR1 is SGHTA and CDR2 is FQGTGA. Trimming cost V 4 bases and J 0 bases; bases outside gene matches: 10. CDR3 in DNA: TGTGCCAGCAGCTCCTCGCTCTTCAGGGGGCTGAACACTGAAGCTTTCTTT. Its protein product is CASSSSLFRGLNTEAFF. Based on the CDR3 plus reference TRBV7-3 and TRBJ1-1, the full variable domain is GAGVSQTPSNKVTEKGKYVELRCDPISGHTALYWYRQSLGQGPEFLIYFQGTGAADDSGLPNDRFFAVRPEGSVSTLKIQRTERGDSAVYLCASSSSLFRGLNTEAFFGQGTRLTVV.

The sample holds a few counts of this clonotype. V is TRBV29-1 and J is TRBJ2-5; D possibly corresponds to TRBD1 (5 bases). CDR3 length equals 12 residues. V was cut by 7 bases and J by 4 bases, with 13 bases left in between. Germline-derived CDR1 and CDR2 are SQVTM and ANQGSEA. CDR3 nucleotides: TGCAGCGATGGACACCTAGGAGAGACCCAGTACTTC. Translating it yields CSDGHLGETQYF. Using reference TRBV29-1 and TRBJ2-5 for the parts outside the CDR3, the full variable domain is SAVISQKPSRDICQRGTSLTIQCQVDSQVTMMFWYRQQPGQSLTLIATANQGSEATYESGFVIDKFPISRPNLTFSTLTVSNMSPEDSSIYLCSDGHLGETQYFGPGTRLLVL.

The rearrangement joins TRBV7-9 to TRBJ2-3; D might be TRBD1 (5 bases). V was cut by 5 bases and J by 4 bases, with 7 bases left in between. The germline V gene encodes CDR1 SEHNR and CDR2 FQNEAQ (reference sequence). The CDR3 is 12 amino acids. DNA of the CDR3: TGTGCCAGCAGCCAGGGCCCAGATACGCAGTATTTT. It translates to CASSQGPDTQYF.

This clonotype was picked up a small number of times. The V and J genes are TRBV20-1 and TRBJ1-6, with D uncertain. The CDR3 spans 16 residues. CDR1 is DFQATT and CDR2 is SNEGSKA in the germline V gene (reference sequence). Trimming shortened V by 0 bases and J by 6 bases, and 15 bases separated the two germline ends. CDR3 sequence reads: CSARESGVRTNSPLHF. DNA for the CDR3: TGCAGTGCTAGAGAGAGCGGGGTCCGTACTAATTCACCCCTCCACTTT.

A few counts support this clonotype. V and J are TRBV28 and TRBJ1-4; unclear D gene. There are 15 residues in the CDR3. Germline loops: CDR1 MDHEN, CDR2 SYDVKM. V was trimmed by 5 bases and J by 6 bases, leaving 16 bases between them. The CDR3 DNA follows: TGTGCCAGCAGTGCCTTAGAGACCCGGGATGAAAAACTGTTTTTT. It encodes CASSALETRDEKLFF. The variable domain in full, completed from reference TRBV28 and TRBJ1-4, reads DVKVTQSSRYLVKRTGEKVFLECVQDMDHENMFWYRQDPGLGLRLIYFSYDVKMKEKGDIPEGYSVSREKKERFSLILESASTNQTSMYLCASSALETRDEKLFFGSGTQLSVL.

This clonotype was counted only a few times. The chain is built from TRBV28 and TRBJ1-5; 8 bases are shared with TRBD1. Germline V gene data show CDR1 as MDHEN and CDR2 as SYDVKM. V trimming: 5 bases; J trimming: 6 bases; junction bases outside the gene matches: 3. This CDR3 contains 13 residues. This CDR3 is CASSGQGTQPQHF. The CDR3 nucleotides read TGTGCCAGCAGTGGACAGGGCACTCAGCCCCAGCATTTT. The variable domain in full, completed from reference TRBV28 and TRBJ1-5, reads DVKVTQSSRYLVKRTGEKVFLECVQDMDHENMFWYRQDPGLGLRLIYFSYDVKMKEKGDIPEGYSVSREKKERFSLILESASTNQTSMYLCASSGQGTQPQHFGDGTRLSIL.

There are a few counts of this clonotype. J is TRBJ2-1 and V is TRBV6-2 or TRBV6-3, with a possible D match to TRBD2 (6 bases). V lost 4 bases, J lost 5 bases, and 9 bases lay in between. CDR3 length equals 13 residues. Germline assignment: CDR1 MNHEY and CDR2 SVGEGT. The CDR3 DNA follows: TGTGCCAGCAGTTCGGGACTTAACAATGAGCAGTTCTTC. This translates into CASSSGLNNEQFF.

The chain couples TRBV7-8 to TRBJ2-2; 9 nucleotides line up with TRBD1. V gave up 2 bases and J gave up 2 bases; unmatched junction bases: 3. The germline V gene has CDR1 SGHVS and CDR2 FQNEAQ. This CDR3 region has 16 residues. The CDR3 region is CASSLLGQGNTGELFF. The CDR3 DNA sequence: TGTGCCAGCAGCTTATTGGGACAGGGAAACACCGGGGAGCTGTTTTTT.

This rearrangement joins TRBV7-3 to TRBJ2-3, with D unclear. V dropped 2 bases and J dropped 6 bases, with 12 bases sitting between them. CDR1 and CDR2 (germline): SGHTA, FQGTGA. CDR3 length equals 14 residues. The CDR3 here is CASSLLGGLDTQYF. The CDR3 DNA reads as TGTGCCAGCAGCTTATTAGGTGGTTTGGATACGCAGTATTTT.

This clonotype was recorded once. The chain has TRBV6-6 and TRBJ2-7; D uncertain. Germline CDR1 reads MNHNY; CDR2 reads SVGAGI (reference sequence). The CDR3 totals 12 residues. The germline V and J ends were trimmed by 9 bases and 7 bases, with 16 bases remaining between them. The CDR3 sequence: CARTPLLWEQYF. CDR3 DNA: TGTGCCAGAACCCCCTTATTGTGGGAGCAGTACTTC.

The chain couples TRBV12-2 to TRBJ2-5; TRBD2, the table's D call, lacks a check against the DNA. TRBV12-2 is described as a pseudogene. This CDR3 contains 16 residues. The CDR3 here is CASRSVEQSGQETQYF. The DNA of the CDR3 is TGTGCAAGTCGCTCCGTCGAGCAAAGCGGGCAAGAGACCCAGTACTTC.

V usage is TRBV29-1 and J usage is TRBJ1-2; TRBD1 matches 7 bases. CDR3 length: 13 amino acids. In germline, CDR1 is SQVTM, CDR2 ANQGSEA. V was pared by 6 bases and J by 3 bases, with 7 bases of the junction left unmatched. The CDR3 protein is CSVVITGDYGYTF. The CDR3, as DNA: TGCAGCGTGGTTATTACAGGGGACTATGGCTACACCTTC.

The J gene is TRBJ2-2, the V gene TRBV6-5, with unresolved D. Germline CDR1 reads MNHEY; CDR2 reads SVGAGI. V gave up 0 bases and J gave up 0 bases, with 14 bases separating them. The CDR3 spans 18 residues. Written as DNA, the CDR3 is TGTGCCAGCAGTTACTCGATCCACGGCAGATCGAACACCGGGGAGCTGTTTTTT. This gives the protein CASSYSIHGRSNTGELFF.

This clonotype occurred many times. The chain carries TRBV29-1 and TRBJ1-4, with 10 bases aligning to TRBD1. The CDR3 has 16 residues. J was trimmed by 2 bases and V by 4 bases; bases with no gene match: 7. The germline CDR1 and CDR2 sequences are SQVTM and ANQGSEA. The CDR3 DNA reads TGCAGCGTTGGCCTGGACAGGGGGGCGACTAATGAAAAACTGTTTTTT. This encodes CSVGLDRGATNEKLFF.

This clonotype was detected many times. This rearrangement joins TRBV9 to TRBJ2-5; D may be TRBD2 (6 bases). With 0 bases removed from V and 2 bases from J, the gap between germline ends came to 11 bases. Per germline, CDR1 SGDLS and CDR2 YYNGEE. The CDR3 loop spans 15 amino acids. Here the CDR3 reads CASSVGTSSQETQYF. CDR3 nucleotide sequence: TGTGCCAGCAGCGTAGGTACTAGCAGTCAAGAGACCCAGTACTTC.

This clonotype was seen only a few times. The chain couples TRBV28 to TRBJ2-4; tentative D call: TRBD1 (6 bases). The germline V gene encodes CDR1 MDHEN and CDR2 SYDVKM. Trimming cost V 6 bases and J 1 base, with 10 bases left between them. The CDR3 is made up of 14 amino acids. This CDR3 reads CASSRGSAKNIQYF. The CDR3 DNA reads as TGTGCCAGCAGCAGGGGCTCGGCCAAAAACATTCAGTACTTC. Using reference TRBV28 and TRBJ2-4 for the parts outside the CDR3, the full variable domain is DVKVTQSSRYLVKRTGEKVFLECVQDMDHENMFWYRQDPGLGLRLIYFSYDVKMKEKGDIPEGYSVSREKKERFSLILESASTNQTSMYLCASSRGSAKNIQYFGAGTRLSVL.

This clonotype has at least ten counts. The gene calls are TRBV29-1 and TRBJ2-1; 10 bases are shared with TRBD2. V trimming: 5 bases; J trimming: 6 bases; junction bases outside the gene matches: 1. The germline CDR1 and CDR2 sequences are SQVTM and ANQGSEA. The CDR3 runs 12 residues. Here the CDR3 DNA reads TGCAGCGTTCGGACTAGCGGCAATGAGCAGTTCTTC. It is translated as CSVRTSGNEQFF.

The CDR3 DNA is TGTGCCAGCAGTGAAGCGTGGCAGAACACTGAAGCTTTCTTT. Protein: CASSEAWQNTEAFF. This rearrangement joins TRBV2 to TRBJ1-1; D is unclear. The CDR3 is 14 residues long. V dropped 0 bases and J dropped 1 base, with 6 bases sitting between them. CDR1 SNHLY and CDR2 FYNNEI come from the germline V gene.

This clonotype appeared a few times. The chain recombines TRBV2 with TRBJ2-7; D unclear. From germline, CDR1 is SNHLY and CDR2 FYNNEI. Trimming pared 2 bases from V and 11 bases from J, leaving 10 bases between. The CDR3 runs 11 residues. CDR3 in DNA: TGTGCCAGCAGTGAAACTCTAGACGAGTACTTC. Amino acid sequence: CASSETLDEYF.

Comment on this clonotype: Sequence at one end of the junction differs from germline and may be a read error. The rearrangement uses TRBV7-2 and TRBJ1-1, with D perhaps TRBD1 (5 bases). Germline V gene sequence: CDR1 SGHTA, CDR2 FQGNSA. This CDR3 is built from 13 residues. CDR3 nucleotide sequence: TGTGCCAGCAGCTTGGGGCCGAACACTGTAGCTTTCTTT. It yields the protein CASSLGPNTVAFF.

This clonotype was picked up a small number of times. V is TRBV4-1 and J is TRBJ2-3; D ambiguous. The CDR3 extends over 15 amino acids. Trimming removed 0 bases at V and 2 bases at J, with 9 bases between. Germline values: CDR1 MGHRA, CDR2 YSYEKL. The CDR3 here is CASSQDGVDTDTQYF. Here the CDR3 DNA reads TGCGCCAGCAGCCAAGATGGGGTCGACACAGATACGCAGTATTTT.

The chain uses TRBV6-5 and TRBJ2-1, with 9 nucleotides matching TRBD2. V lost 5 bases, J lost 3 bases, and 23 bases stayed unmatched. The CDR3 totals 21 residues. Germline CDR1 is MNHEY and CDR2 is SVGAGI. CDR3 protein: CASSPYPSTGGAGGDYNEQFF. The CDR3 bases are TGTGCCAGCAGTCCCTATCCTAGCACGGGCGGAGCGGGAGGTGACTACAATGAGCAGTTCTTC.

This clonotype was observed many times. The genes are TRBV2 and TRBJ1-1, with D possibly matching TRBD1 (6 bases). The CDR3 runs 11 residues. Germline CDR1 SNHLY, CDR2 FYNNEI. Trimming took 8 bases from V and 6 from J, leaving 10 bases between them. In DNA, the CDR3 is TGTGCCAGCTCGAGGACAGCTGAAGCTTTCTTT. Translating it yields CASSRTAEAFF.

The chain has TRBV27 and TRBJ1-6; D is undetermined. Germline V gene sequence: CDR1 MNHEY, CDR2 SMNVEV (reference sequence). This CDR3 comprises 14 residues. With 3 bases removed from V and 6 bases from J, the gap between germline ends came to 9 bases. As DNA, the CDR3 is TGTGCCAGCAGTTTCAATGGATTTAATTCACCCCTCCACTTT. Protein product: CASSFNGFNSPLHF.

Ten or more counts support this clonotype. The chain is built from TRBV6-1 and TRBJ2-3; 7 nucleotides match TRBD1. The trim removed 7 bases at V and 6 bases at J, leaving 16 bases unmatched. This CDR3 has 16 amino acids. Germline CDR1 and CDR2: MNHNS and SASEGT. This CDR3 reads CASTAQGGSTGDTQYF. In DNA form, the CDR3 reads TGTGCCAGCACCGCCCAAGGGGGCTCAACAGGTGATACGCAGTATTTT.

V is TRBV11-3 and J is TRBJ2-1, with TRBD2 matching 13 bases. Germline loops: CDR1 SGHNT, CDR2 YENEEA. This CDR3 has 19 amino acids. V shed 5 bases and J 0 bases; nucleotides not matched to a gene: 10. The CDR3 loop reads CASSPRGTSGTNSYNEQFF. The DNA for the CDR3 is TGTGCCAGCAGCCCGCGGGGGACTAGCGGGACCAACTCCTACAATGAGCAGTTCTTC.

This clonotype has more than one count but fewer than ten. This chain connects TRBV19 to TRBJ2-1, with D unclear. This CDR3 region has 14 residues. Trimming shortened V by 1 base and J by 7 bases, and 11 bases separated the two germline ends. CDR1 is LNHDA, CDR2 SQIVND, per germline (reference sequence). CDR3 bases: TGTGCCAGTAGTATAGTGGCCCTCGTGAATGAGCAGTTCTTC. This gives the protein CASSIVALVNEQFF.

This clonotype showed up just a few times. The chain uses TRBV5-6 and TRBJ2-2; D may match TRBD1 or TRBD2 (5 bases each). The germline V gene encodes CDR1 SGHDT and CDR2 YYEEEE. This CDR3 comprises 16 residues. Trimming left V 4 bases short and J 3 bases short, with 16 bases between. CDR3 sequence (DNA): TGTGCCAGCAGCCGCTCGGGACGTCTACACACCGGGGAGCTGTTTTTT. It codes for CASSRSGRLHTGELFF.

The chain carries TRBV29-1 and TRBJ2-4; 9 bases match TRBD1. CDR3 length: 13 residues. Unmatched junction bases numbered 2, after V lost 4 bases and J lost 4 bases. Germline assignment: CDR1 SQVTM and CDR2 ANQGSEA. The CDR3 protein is CSVVGTGKNIQYF. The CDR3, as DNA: TGCAGCGTTGTAGGGACAGGGAAAAACATTCAGTACTTC.

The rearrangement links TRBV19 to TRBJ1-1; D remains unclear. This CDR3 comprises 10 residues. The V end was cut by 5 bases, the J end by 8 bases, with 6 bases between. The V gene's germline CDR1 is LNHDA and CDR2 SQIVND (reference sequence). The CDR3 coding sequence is TGTGCCAGTAGTTCCGCGGAAGCTTTCTTT. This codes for CASSSAEAFF.

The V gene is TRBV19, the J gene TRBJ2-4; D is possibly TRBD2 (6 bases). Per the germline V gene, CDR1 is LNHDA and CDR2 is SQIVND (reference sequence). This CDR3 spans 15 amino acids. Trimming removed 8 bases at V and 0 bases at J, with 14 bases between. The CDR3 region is CASSPWEVAKNIQYF. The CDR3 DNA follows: TGTGCCAGTTCCCCGTGGGAGGTAGCCAAAAACATTCAGTACTTC.

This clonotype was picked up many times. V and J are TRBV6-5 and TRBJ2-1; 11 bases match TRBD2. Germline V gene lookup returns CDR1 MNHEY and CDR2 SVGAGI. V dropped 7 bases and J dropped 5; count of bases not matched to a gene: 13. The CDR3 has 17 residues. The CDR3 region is CASISSSASGRNNEQFF. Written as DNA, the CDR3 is TGTGCCAGCATCTCTTCGTCGGCTAGCGGGAGGAACAATGAGCAGTTCTTC.